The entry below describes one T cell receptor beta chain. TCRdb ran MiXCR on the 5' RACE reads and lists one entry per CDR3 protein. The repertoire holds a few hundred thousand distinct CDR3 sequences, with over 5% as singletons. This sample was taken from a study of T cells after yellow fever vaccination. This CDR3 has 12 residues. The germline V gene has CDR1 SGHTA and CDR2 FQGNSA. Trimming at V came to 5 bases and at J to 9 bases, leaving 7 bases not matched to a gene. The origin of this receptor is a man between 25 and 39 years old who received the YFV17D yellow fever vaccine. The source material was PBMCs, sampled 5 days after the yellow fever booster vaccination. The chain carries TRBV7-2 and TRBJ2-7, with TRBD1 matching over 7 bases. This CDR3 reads CASSRGGWGQYF. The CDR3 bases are TGTGCCAGCAGCCGAGGGGGCTGGGGGCAGTACTTC.